Listed here are 20 T cell receptor beta chains from one sample, sequenced in a study of blood T cell repertoires in COVID-19. Assay: immunoSEQ multiplex PCR; the TCRdb copy retains only in-frame clones and omits some. Altogether about 130,000 clones are present, around 88% being singletons, with the ten largest covering 2% to 2.5%. The specimen sequenced was PBMCs or T cells enriched from blood (not recorded which). These receptors were taken from a woman aged 45-65 years who had recovered from COVID-19.

J is TRBJ1-5 and V is TRBV13, with TRBD1 identical over 9 bases. CDR3 length: 16 amino acids. Germline V gene sequence: CDR1 PRHDT, CDR2 FYEKMQ (reference sequence). The V gene end was trimmed by 7 bases and the J gene end by 5 bases; junction bases not matched to a gene: 12. The CDR3 DNA reads TGTGCCAGCAACCCGTTCCGGGACAGGGTATATCAGCCCCAGCATTTT. Protein sequence: CASNPFRDRVYQPQHF.

The rearrangement joins TRBV29-1 to TRBJ1-1, with D perhaps TRBD1 (6 bases). This CDR3 spans 12 amino acids. V gave up 6 bases and J gave up 2 bases, with 10 bases separating them. Germline CDR1 reads SQVTM; CDR2 reads ANQGSEA. CDR3 DNA: TGCAGCGTAAGACAGGTCAACACTGAAGCTTTCTTT. Translating gives CSVRQVNTEAFF.

The V and J genes are TRBV19 and TRBJ2-7, with D possibly being TRBD2 (6 bases). CDR1 and CDR2 (germline): LNHDA, SQIVND (reference sequence). The CDR3 is 14 amino acids. Deletions cut 5 bases from V and 2 bases from J, with 13 bases between. The chain's CDR3 is CASSFSGSTYEQYF. The CDR3 nucleotides are TGTGCCAGTAGTTTCAGCGGGTCGACCTACGAGCAGTACTTC.

The CDR3 sequence is CASSLEQYSNQPQHF. The CDR3 DNA reads TGTGCCAGCAGCTTGGAACAGTATAGCAATCAGCCCCAGCATTTT. This chain connects TRBV5-5 to TRBJ1-5; D unresolved. Germline assignment: CDR1 SGHKS and CDR2 YYEKEE (reference sequence). The CDR3 contains 15 residues. V dropped 0 bases and J dropped 0 bases, with 7 bases sitting between them.

The V call is TRBV5-6, the J call TRBJ1-1; the match to TRBD1 covers 7 bases. The CDR3 loop spans 16 amino acids. Trimming cost V 2 bases and J 4 bases; bases outside gene matches: 11. Germline values: CDR1 SGHDT, CDR2 YYEEEE. CDR3 DNA: TGTGCCAGCAGCTTCCGACAGGGTGGATTTTTCACTGAAGCTTTCTTT. Amino acids: CASSFRQGGFFTEAFF.

This clone came up once. The CDR3 spells CASSEDAGTGASGYTF. The CDR3 bases are TGTGCCAGCAGCGAAGATGCCGGGACAGGGGCTAGCGGCTACACCTTC. This sequence joins TRBV7-9 and TRBJ1-2; 10 bases agree with TRBD1. V was clipped by 5 bases and J by 8 bases; unmatched bases: 14. Germline V lookup: CDR1 SEHNR, CDR2 FQNEAQ (reference sequence). This CDR3 is 16 amino acids long.

The rearrangement joins TRBV11-3 to TRBJ2-1, with D perhaps matching TRBD2 (5 bases). Trimming took off 3 bases at V and 0 bases at J, with 9 bases between the two ends. The germline gives CDR1 SGHNT, CDR2 YENEEA. CDR3 length: 15 residues. The CDR3 protein is CASSLGSASYNEQFF. The DNA for the CDR3 is TGTGCCAGCAGCTTGGGTAGCGCCTCCTACAATGAGCAGTTCTTC. Complete variable domain (other parts from reference TRBV11-3 and TRBJ2-1): EAGVVQSPRYKIIEKKQPVAFWCNPISGHNTLYWYLQNLGQGPELLIRYENEEAVDDSQLPKDRFSAERLKGVDSTLKIQPAELGDSAVYLCASSLGSASYNEQFFGPGTRLTVL.

The chain combines TRBV9 with TRBJ2-1; tentatively, D is TRBD2 (7 bases). This CDR3 region has 15 residues. CDR1 is SGDLS and CDR2 is YYNGEE in the germline V gene. V lost 4 bases and J lost 2, with 13 bases in between. CDR3 nucleotide sequence: TGTGCCAGCAGCCCATGGGGGGGCACCTACAATGAGCAGTTCTTC. Residues: CASSPWGGTYNEQFF.

CDR3 nucleotides: TGTGCCAGCAGCTCACAGGCGACTGGGGGCAATCAGCCCCAGCATTTT. The encoded protein is CASSSQATGGNQPQHF. V is TRBV5-5 and J is TRBJ1-5; maybe TRBD1 (5 bases). The CDR3 sequence is 16 residues long. V lost 3 bases and J 2 bases, leaving 15 bases between the germline ends. Germline CDR1 is SGHKS and CDR2 is YYEKEE (reference sequence).

V and J are TRBV18 and TRBJ1-2; no clear D. V was cut by 8 bases and J by 4 bases, with 17 bases left in between. From germline, CDR1 is KGHSH and CDR2 LQKENI. The CDR3 contains 14 residues. Written as DNA, the CDR3 is TGTGCCAGCCTGGTCGGCGTAGGCGGCTATGGCTACACCTTC. This encodes CASLVGVGGYGYTF.

The chain employs TRBV4-3 and TRBJ2-7; 13 bases map to TRBD2. The germline gives CDR1 LGHNA, CDR2 YSLEER. V lost 0 bases, J lost 6 bases, and 8 bases stayed unmatched. The CDR3 extends over 17 amino acids. The CDR3 sequence is CASSQDQLAGGPGEQYF. CDR3 nucleotides: TGCGCCAGCAGCCAAGATCAACTAGCGGGGGGGCCGGGCGAGCAGTACTTC.

The chain uses TRBV11-3 and TRBJ2-7; 16 nucleotides match TRBD2. The trim removed 4 bases at V and 5 bases at J, leaving 8 bases unmatched. The CDR3 runs 17 residues. Germline V gene lookup returns CDR1 SGHNT and CDR2 YENEEA. The CDR3 DNA reads TGTGCCAGCAGCTCGGGGACTAGCGGGGGGGCCTGGGACGAGCAGTACTTC. Amino acid sequence: CASSSGTSGGAWDEQYF.

This clone was recorded a few times. The V call is TRBV7-2, the J call TRBJ2-7, with TRBD2 matching over 10 bases. The CDR3 totals 15 residues. With 5 bases clipped from V and 2 bases from J, the junction kept 6 bases outside the gene matches. Germline-derived CDR1 and CDR2 are SGHTA and FQGNSA. CDR3 in DNA: TGTGCCAGCAGCCCGGCACTAGCGGGGACCTACGAGCAGTACTTC. Amino acid sequence: CASSPALAGTYEQYF.

This rearrangement joins TRBV19 to TRBJ1-6, with a possible D match to TRBD1 (6 bases). In germline, CDR1 is LNHDA, CDR2 SQIVND (reference sequence). Trimming shortened V by 2 bases and J by 6 bases, and 11 bases separated the two germline ends. This CDR3 has 15 amino acids. In nucleotides, the CDR3 is TGTGCCAGTAGTATAAACAGAGGGGGTAATTCACCCCTCCACTTT. Its protein is CASSINRGGNSPLHF.

This chain links TRBV11-2 with TRBJ1-1; possibly TRBD1 for D (6 bases). V shed 4 bases and J shed 3 bases, with 9 bases lying between them. CDR1 SGHAT and CDR2 FQNNGV come from the germline V gene. The CDR3 consists of 13 residues. Written as DNA, the CDR3 is TGTGCCAGCAGCTCCGGACAGCACACTGAAGCTTTCTTT. Encoded protein: CASSSGQHTEAFF.

The chain uses TRBV28 and TRBJ2-7, with 9 nucleotides matching TRBD2. Germline trimming cut 6 bases from V and 2 bases from J; bases unmatched to any gene: 8. The CDR3 runs 15 residues. Germline V lookup: CDR1 MDHEN, CDR2 SYDVKM. The CDR3 DNA follows: TGTGCCAGCAGGGCCTTGGGCGGGGGGGCCTACGAGCAGTACTTC. Translation: CASRALGGGAYEQYF.

V is TRBV5-1 and J is TRBJ1-3, with D possibly TRBD1 on 6 matching bases. The CDR3 covers 15 residues. Trimming removed 4 bases from V and 4 bases from J, with 15 bases in between. Germline V gene data show CDR1 as SGHRS and CDR2 as YFSETQ. The CDR3 loop is CASSATGLAGNTIYF. The CDR3 DNA sequence: TGCGCCAGCAGCGCGACAGGCCTTGCGGGAAACACCATATATTTT.

The chain has TRBV11-2 and TRBJ1-4; TRBD1 is a possible D gene (5 bases). The ends were cut back, 5 bases at V and 3 bases at J, with 13 bases in the middle. CDR3 length: 15 residues. The germline CDR1 and CDR2 sequences are SGHAT and FQNNGV. CDR3 DNA: TGTGCCAGCAGCGCCCAGCAGGGTGCTAATGAAAAACTGTTTTTT. Amino acid sequence: CASSAQQGANEKLFF.

This sequence joins TRBV2 and TRBJ2-3, with a tentative D call TRBD1 (6 bases). V gave up 5 bases and J gave up 4 bases, with 10 bases separating them. This CDR3 comprises 13 residues. Germline V lookup: CDR1 SNHLY, CDR2 FYNNEI. CDR3 amino acids: CASSIQGSDTQYF. As DNA, the CDR3 is TGTGCCAGCAGTATACAGGGTTCAGATACGCAGTATTTT. The full variable domain, in which reference TRBV2 and TRBJ2-3 provide the parts outside the CDR3, is EPEVTQTPSHQVTQMGQEVILRCVPISNHLYFYWYRQILGQKVEFLVSFYNNEISEKSEIFDDQFSVERPDGSNFTLKIRSTKLEDSAMYFCASSIQGSDTQYFGPGTRLTVL.

Regarding this clone: The same CDR3 arises from other DNA sequences in this sample as well. The CDR3 nucleotides are TGCGCCAGCAGCTTAGACAGGGACACTGAAGCTTTCTTT. It yields the protein CASSLDRDTEAFF. V and J are TRBV5-1 and TRBJ1-1; 7 bases agree with TRBD1. Trimming took 2 bases from V and 3 from J; bases not matched to a gene: 1. CDR3 length: 13 residues. Germline V gives CDR1 SGHRS, CDR2 YFSETQ.